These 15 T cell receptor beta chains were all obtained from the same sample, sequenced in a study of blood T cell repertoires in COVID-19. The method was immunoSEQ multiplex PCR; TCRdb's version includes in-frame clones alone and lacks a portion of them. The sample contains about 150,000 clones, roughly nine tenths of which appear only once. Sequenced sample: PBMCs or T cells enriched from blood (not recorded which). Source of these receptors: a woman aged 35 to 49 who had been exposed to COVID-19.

The CDR3 spells CASIFMDGRTGELFF. As DNA, the CDR3 is TGTGCCAGCATCTTCATGGACGGGAGGACCGGGGAGCTGTTTTTT. The chain links TRBV3-1 (or the pseudogene TRBV3-2) to TRBJ2-2; 7 bases line up with TRBD2. In germline, CDR1 is LGHDT, CDR2 YNNKEL (reference sequence). J gave up 5 bases and V 7 bases, and 10 bases lay outside the gene matches. The CDR3 is made up of 15 amino acids.

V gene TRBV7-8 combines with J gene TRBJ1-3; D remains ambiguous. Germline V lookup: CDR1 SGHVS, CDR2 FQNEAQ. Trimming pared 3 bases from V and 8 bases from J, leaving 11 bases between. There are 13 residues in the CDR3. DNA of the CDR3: TGTGCCAGCAGCTTGGGTGTAGCGGACACCATATATTTT. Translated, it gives CASSLGVADTIYF.

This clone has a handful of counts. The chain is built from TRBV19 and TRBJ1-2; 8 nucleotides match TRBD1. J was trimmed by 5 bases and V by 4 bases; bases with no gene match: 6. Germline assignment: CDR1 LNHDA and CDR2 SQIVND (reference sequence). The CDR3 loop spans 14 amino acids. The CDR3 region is CASSTGQGPYGYTF. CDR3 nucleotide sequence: TGTGCCAGTAGTACTGGACAGGGTCCATATGGCTACACCTTC.

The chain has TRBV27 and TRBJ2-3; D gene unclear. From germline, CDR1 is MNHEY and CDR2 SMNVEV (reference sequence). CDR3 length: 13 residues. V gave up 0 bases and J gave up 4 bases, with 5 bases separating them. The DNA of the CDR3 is TGTGCCAGCAGTTTATCGAACTCAGATACGCAGTATTTT. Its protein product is CASSLSNSDTQYF.

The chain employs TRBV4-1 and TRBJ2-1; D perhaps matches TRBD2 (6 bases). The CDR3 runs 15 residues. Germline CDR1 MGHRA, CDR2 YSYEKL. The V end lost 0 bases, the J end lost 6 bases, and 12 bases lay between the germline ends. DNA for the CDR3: TGCGCCAGCAGCCAAGAGCGGCTAGCGCTCAATGAGCAGTTCTTC. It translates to CASSQERLALNEQFF.

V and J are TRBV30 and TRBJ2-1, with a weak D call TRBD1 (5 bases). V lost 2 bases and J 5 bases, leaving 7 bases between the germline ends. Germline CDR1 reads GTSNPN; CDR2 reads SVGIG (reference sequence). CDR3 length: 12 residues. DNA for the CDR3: TGTGCCTGGAGTAAGGGGAACAATGAGCAGTTCTTC. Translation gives CAWSKGNNEQFF.

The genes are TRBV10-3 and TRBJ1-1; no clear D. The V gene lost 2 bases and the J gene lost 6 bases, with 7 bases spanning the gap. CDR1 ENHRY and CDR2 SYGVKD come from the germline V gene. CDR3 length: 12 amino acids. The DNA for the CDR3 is TGTGCCATCAGTGAGCCCACATCTGAAGCTTTCTTT. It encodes CAISEPTSEAFF.

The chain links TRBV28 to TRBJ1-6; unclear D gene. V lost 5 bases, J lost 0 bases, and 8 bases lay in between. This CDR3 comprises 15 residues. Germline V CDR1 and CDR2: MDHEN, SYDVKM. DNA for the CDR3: TGTGCCAGCAGTCTCGGGAGCTCCTATAATTCACCCCTCCACTTT. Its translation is CASSLGSSYNSPLHF. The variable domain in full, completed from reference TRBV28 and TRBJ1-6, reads DVKVTQSSRYLVKRTGEKVFLECVQDMDHENMFWYRQDPGLGLRLIYFSYDVKMKEKGDIPEGYSVSREKKERFSLILESASTNQTSMYLCASSLGSSYNSPLHFGNGTRLTVT.

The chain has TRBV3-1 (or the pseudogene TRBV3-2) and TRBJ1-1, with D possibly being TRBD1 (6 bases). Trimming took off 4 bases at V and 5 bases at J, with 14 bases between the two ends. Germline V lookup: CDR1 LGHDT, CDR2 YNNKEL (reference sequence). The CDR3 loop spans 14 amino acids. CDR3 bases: TGTGCCAGCAGCCGTCAAAGGGGGAGAACTGAAGCTTTCTTT. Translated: CASSRQRGRTEAFF.

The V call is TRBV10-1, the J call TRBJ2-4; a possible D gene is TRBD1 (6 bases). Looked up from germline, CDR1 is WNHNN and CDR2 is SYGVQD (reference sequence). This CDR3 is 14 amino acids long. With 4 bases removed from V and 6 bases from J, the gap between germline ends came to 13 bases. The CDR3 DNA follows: TGCGCCAGCAGTGGGGGGACAAACCCAAACATTCAGTACTTC. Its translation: CASSGGTNPNIQYF.

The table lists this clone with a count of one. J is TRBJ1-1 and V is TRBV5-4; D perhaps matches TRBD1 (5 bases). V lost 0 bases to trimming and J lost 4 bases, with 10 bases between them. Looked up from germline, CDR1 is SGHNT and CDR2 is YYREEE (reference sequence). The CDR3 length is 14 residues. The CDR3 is CASSLEGRGTEAFF. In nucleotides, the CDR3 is TGTGCCAGCAGCTTGGAAGGTAGGGGCACTGAAGCTTTCTTT.

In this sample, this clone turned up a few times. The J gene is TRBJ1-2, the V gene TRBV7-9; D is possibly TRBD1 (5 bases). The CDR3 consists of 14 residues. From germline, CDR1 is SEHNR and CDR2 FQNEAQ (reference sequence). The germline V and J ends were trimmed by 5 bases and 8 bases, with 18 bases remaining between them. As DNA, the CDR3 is TGTGCCAGCAGCCAACAAAACCAGGGTGTCGGCTACACCTTC. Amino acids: CASSQQNQGVGYTF.

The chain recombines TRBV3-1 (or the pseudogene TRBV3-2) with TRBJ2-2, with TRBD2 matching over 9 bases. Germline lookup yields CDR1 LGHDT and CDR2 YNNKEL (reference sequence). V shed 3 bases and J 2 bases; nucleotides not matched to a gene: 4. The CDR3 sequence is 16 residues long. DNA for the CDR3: TGTGCCAGCAGCCAGGCTAGCGGGGTAAACACCGGGGAGCTGTTTTTT. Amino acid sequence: CASSQASGVNTGELFF.

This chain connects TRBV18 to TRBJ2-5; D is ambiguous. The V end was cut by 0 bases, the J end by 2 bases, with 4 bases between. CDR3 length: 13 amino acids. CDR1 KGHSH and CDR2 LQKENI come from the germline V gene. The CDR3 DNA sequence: TGTGCCAGCTCACCACCTAGTCAAGAGACCCAGTACTTC. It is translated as CASSPPSQETQYF.

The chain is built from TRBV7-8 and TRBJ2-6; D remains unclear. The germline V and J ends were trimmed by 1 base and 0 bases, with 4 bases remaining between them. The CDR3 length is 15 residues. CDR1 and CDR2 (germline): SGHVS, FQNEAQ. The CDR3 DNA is TGTGCCAGCAGCTTAGTAGTCTCTGGGGCCAACGTCCTGACTTTC. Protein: CASSLVVSGANVLTF. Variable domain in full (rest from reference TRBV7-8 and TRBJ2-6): GAGVSQSPRYKVAKRGQDVALRCDPISGHVSLFWYQQALGQGPEFLTYFQNEAQLDKSGLPSDRFFAERPEGSVSTLKIQRTQQEDSAVYLCASSLVVSGANVLTFGAGSRLTVL.